This T cell receptor (beta chain) was obtained from a study of radiation and T cells in renal cell carcinoma. Time point given: blood 2 weeks post-SBRT. Treatment given: 15 Gy SBRT to primary tumor, nephrectomy 4 weeks later. TCRdb keeps only in-frame clones here, not all; method: immunoSEQ multiplex PCR. Among 45,000 to 55,000 clones listed, roughly 78% were seen once. CDR3 length: 16 residues. Trimming left V 3 bases short and J 3 bases short, with 15 bases between. Per the germline V gene, CDR1 is SNHLY and CDR2 is FYNNEI. V and J are TRBV2 and TRBJ1-5; a weak D match, TRBD1 (6 bases). The source material was blood, sampled from a patient whose treatment included radiotherapy and nephrectomy. This receptor was identified in a woman aged 70-85 years with renal cell carcinoma. The CDR3 protein is CASSDLGGGINQPQHF. The CDR3 DNA is TGTGCCAGCAGTGACTTAGGGGGTGGGATCAATCAGCCCCAGCATTTT.